This T cell receptor (beta chain) is drawn from a study of T cell changes during pregnancy in multiple sclerosis (dated by TCRdb to between 2019 and 2020). Broadly, across the study: The study looked at changes in the T cell repertoire across pregnancy in women with multiple sclerosis.

CDR1 and CDR2, looked up from the germline V gene, are SGHDN and FVKESK. Ends trimmed: V by 4 bases, J by 10 bases; bases unmatched to a gene: 8. The CDR3 runs 15 residues from the cysteine to the phenylalanine. The sequence is cut down to CDR3 DNA, 45 bases in frame from base 1. Comments on this clone: It lacks a known antigen. Base quality data are lacking; no much larger clone is found one base away.

The library was produced with the immunoSEQ multiplex PCR assay. Held by TCRdb, this immuneACCESS table contains in-frame sequences only and omits some clones. Under half of the omission traces to an unresolved V gene where checked; the cause of the rest is unknown. A total of approximately 50,000 clones appear in this sample, roughly 95% of them only once. The ten biggest clones cover roughly 0.32% of the sample. This specimen consisted of CD4+ T cells from peripheral blood mononuclear cells, obtained in the third trimester of pregnancy. Recombination joined TRBV14 with TRBJ2-1; a stretch of 12 junction bases matches TRBD2. This TCR came from a female donor with multiple sclerosis, enrolled in a pregnancy study. For the CDR3, the sequence is CASSLRTSGVGEQFF. The DNA is as follows: TGTGCCAGCAGCCTACGGACTAGCGGGGTAGGGGAGCAGTTCTTC. The CDR3, completed at both ends by the reference TRBV14 and TRBJ2-1 genes, gives the full variable domain EAGVTQFPSHSVIEKGQTVTLRCDPISGHDNLYWYRRVMGKEIKFLLHFVKESKQDESGMPNNRFLAERTGGTYSTLKVQPAELEDSGVYFCASSLRTSGVGEQFFGPGTRLTVL.